This T cell receptor (beta chain) stems from a study of early T cells in non-severe SARS-CoV-2 infection. Study-wide context: The sequenced material was bulk RNA from unsorted whole blood, and its chains were unpaired. General study points: Matching with VDJdb favored anti-spike CD8 responses (missing private and CD4 specificities).

Individual cDNA molecules received unique molecular identifiers. TCRdb reprocessed the 5' RACE reads with MiXCR, giving one entry per CDR3 protein. The data show about 83,000 distinct CDR3 sequences, less than 11% seen once. Concerning this clonotype: Its antigen remains unknown.

CDR1 is LGHDT and CDR2 is YNNKEL in the germline V gene (reference sequence). The V end was cut by 1 base, the J end by 2 bases, with 5 bases between. This CDR3 is built from 13 residues. This receptor was identified in an adult who was a healthcare worker with PCR-confirmed SARS-CoV-2 infection or an uninfected control (not recorded which). The chain links TRBV3-1 to TRBJ1-1; the D is unclear. Source: whole blood, taken at baseline. The CDR3 coding sequence is TGTGCCAGCAGCCAAGGGTTAAACACTGAAGCTTTCTTT. Translated, it gives CASSQGLNTEAFF. Combining the CDR3 with reference TRBV3-1 and TRBJ1-1 gives the whole variable domain DTAVSQTPKYLVTQMGNDKSIKCEQNLGHDTMYWYKQDSKKFLKIMFSYNNKELIINETVPNRFSPKSPDKAHLNLHINSLELGDSAVYFCASSQGLNTEAFFGQGTRLTVV.